A single sample gave rise to the 19 T cell receptor beta chains below, sequenced in a study of blood T cell repertoires in COVID-19. Libraries were prepared by immunoSEQ multiplex PCR; TCRdb keeps only in-frame clonotypes and omits some of them. The data contain 98,000 or so clones, 70% to 90% of them singletons. The source material was peripheral blood. The receptors derive from a human donor in a cohort sampled during active COVID-19.

This rearrangement joins TRBV2 to TRBJ1-5; TRBD1 aligns across 7 bases. Germline V gene data show CDR1 as SNHLY and CDR2 as FYNNEI. J gave up 4 bases and V 6 bases, and 9 bases lay outside the gene matches. This CDR3 is 15 amino acids long. The CDR3 bases are TGTGCCAGCAGCGTTGCCGGGACAGCAAATCAGCCCCAGCATTTT. Encoded protein: CASSVAGTANQPQHF.

This clone has just one count. The DNA of the CDR3 is TGCGCCAGCAGCCAGACGAAAGGGAGTCTGGTTCATCAGCCCCAGCATTTT. It is translated as CASSQTKGSLVHQPQHF. This chain links TRBV4-1 with TRBJ1-5; D ambiguous. Germline lookup yields CDR1 MGHRA and CDR2 YSYEKL. V lost 3 bases and J 5 bases, leaving 20 bases between the germline ends. This CDR3 is 17 amino acids long.

CDR3 DNA: TGTGCTACGACGGGACTAGCGGGAAAAAGTTGGTCCTACAATGAGCAGTTCTTC. Translation: CATTGLAGKSWSYNEQFF. V is TRBV27 and J is TRBJ2-1; 13 positions match TRBD2. The CDR3 contains 18 residues. Germline V gene lookup returns CDR1 MNHEY and CDR2 SMNVEV (reference sequence).

Points on this clone: The identical CDR3 is also encoded by other nucleotide sequences in the sample. The chain recombines TRBV19 with TRBJ2-6, with no clear D. Looked up from germline, CDR1 is LNHDA and CDR2 is SQIVND (reference sequence). V lost 6 bases and J 0 bases, leaving 3 bases between the germline ends. This CDR3 contains 13 residues. The CDR3 protein is CASSISGANVLTF. CDR3 sequence (DNA): TGTGCCAGTAGCATCTCTGGGGCCAACGTCCTGACTTTC.

The V and J genes are TRBV7-2 and TRBJ2-7; TRBD2 might be the D (5 bases). Germline CDR1 is SGHTA and CDR2 is FQGNSA. V was pared by 3 bases and J by 0 bases, with 6 bases between. CDR3 size: 13 residues. CDR3 nucleotides: TGTGCCAGCAGCTTGGACTTCTCCTACGAGCAGTACTTC. Protein product: CASSLDFSYEQYF.

This clone was seen a handful of times. The chain is built from TRBV7-9 and TRBJ2-7, with D hard to call. V lost 0 bases to trimming and J lost 3 bases, with 6 bases between them. Germline CDR1 is SEHNR and CDR2 is FQNEAQ (reference sequence). The CDR3 runs 13 residues. The CDR3 region has the DNA TGTGCCAGCAGCTTAGCGTCGGTCTACGAGCAGTACTTC. This translates into CASSLASVYEQYF.

The rearrangement links TRBV7-3 to TRBJ1-6, with TRBD1 as a possible D gene (6 bases). CDR1 and CDR2 from the germline V gene are SGHTA and FQGTGA. The ends were cut back, 0 bases at V and 9 bases at J, with 9 bases in the middle. This CDR3 comprises 14 residues. The CDR3 spells CASSLTGGPSPLHF. The CDR3 region has the DNA TGTGCCAGCAGCTTAACGGGGGGGCCTTCACCCCTCCACTTT.

V and J are TRBV9 and TRBJ2-7; D remains ambiguous. The CDR3 has 15 residues. The germline V gene has CDR1 SGDLS and CDR2 YYNGEE. Trimming shortened V by 4 bases and J by 0 bases, and 14 bases separated the two germline ends. In DNA, the CDR3 is TGTGCCAGCAGCCCAAGTGACTTCCTCTCCTACGAGCAGTACTTC. It codes for CASSPSDFLSYEQYF.

V is TRBV5-5 and J is TRBJ2-7; 8 nucleotides align to TRBD2. With 3 bases clipped from V and 0 bases from J, the junction kept 8 bases outside the gene matches. The germline V gene has CDR1 SGHKS and CDR2 YYEKEE (reference sequence). The length of the CDR3 is 16 residues. The CDR3 DNA sequence: TGTGCCAGCAGCTCGGGAGGGACCTACAGCTCCTACGAGCAGTACTTC. It encodes CASSSGGTYSSYEQYF. The entire variable domain, with the rest obtained from reference TRBV5-5 and TRBJ2-7, is as follows: DAGVTQSPTHLIKTRGQQVTLRCSPISGHKSVSWYQQVLGQGPQFIFQYYEKEERGRGNFPDRFSARQFPNYSSELNVNALLLGDSALYLCASSSGGTYSSYEQYFGPGTRLTVT.

The chain couples TRBV5-5 to TRBJ1-3; 9 bases line up with TRBD1. The CDR3 length is 16 residues. V dropped 3 bases and J dropped 3; count of bases not matched to a gene: 7. Germline loops: CDR1 SGHKS, CDR2 YYEKEE (reference sequence). The CDR3 loop is CASSYKQGAFGNTIYF. The CDR3 bases are TGTGCCAGCAGCTACAAACAGGGGGCTTTTGGAAACACCATATATTTT. Looking up the rest from reference TRBV5-5 and TRBJ1-3 gives the full variable domain: DAGVTQSPTHLIKTRGQQVTLRCSPISGHKSVSWYQQVLGQGPQFIFQYYEKEERGRGNFPDRFSARQFPNYSSELNVNALLLGDSALYLCASSYKQGAFGNTIYFGEGSWLTVV.

The V and J genes are TRBV28 and TRBJ2-1; 11 nucleotides match TRBD2. V lost 5 bases and J lost 7; bases outside the gene matches: 7. The CDR3 has 15 amino acids. Germline CDR1 and CDR2: MDHEN and SYDVKM. The CDR3 loop reads CASSPLAGVKNEQFF. In nucleotides, the CDR3 is TGTGCCAGCAGTCCACTAGCGGGAGTTAAGAATGAGCAGTTCTTC.

This clone was seen only a few times. The chain employs TRBV12-3 or TRBV12-4 and TRBJ1-1, with no clear D. This CDR3 region has 13 residues. V lost 6 bases and J lost 2, with 10 bases in between. The CDR3 DNA follows: TGTGCCAGCAGGGAGGAGAGAAACACTGAAGCTTTCTTT. This gives the protein CASREERNTEAFF.

This rearrangement joins TRBV7-9 to TRBJ2-7; no firm D call. V lost 5 bases, J lost 6 bases, and 14 bases lay in between. CDR1 and CDR2 from the germline V gene are SEHNR and FQNEAQ (reference sequence). This CDR3 is built from 13 residues. In nucleotides, the CDR3 is TGTGCCAGCAGCCGAGATCCTCTCGGCGAGCAGTACTTC. It is translated as CASSRDPLGEQYF.

A note on this clone: Additional DNA sequences in this sample encode the identical CDR3. The rearrangement joins TRBV5-1 to TRBJ1-3; D uncertain. Trimming cost V 4 bases and J 3 bases, with 17 bases left between them. Germline values: CDR1 SGHRS, CDR2 YFSETQ. CDR3 length equals 16 residues. CDR3 amino acids: CASSPAGVSGGNTIYF. For the CDR3, the DNA is TGCGCCAGCAGCCCGGCCGGGGTCTCCGGTGGAAACACCATATATTTT.

The chain is built from TRBV9 and TRBJ2-7; D unresolved. V gave up 2 bases and J gave up 6 bases, with 12 bases separating them. Germline V CDR1 and CDR2: SGDLS, YYNGEE. The CDR3 spans 13 residues. The CDR3 sequence: CASSVISYGEQYF. The CDR3 DNA reads as TGTGCCAGCAGCGTGATCTCCTACGGCGAGCAGTACTTC.

This chain uses TRBV19 with TRBJ2-2; 13 positions match TRBD2. The germline CDR1 and CDR2 sequences are LNHDA and SQIVND (reference sequence). Germline trimming cut 6 bases from V and 4 bases from J; bases unmatched to any gene: 8. This CDR3 comprises 17 residues. CDR3 sequence: CASSDKLAGGSTGELFF. The CDR3, as DNA: TGTGCCAGTAGCGACAAACTAGCGGGAGGGAGCACCGGGGAGCTGTTTTTT.

In nucleotides, the CDR3 is TGTGCCAGCATTGTAAAGCCTTCGAACACCGGGGAGCTGTTTTTT. Encoded protein: CASIVKPSNTGELFF. This chain uses TRBV2 with TRBJ2-2; no reliable D call. Germline V gene data show CDR1 as SNHLY and CDR2 as FYNNEI. V was clipped by 7 bases and J by 0 bases, with 12 bases between them. The CDR3 length is 15 residues. Complete variable domain (other parts from reference TRBV2 and TRBJ2-2): EPEVTQTPSHQVTQMGQEVILRCVPISNHLYFYWYRQILGQKVEFLVSFYNNEISEKSEIFDDQFSVERPDGSNFTLKIRSTKLEDSAMYFCASIVKPSNTGELFFGEGSRLTVL.

In this sample, this clone turned up a few times. J is TRBJ1-3 and V is TRBV18, with D perhaps matching TRBD1 (5 bases). Germline CDR1 and CDR2: KGHSH and LQKENI. This CDR3 comprises 16 residues. V was shortened by 4 bases and J by 7 bases, with 20 bases between the two germline ends. The CDR3 loop is CASSLDRQIMGNTIYF. In DNA form, the CDR3 reads TGTGCCAGCTCACTGGATCGACAGATAATGGGTAACACCATATATTTT.

The genes are TRBV4-3 and TRBJ2-1; possible D gene TRBD2, 6 bases. V was trimmed by 1 base and J by 2 bases, leaving 9 bases between them. The CDR3 runs to 15 residues. Per the germline V gene, CDR1 is LGHNA and CDR2 is YSLEER. Here the CDR3 reads CASSQGEDPYNEQFF. In nucleotides, the CDR3 is TGCGCCAGCAGCCAAGGGGAGGACCCCTACAATGAGCAGTTCTTC.